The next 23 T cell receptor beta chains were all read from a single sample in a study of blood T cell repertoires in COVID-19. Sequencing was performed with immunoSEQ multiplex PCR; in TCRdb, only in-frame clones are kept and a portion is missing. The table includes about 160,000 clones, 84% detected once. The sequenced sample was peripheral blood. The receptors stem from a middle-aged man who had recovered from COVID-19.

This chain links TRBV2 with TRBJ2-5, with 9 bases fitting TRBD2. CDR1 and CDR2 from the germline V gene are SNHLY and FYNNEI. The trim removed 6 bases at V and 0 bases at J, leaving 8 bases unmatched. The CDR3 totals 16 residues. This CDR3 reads CASSGLAGEHQETQYF. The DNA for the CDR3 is TGTGCCAGCAGCGGATTAGCGGGGGAACACCAAGAGACCCAGTACTTC.

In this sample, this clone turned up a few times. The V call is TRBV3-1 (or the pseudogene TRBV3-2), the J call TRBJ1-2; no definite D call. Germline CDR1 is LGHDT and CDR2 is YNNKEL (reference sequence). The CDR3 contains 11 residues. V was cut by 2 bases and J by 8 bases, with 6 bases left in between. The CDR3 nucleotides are TGTGCCAGCAGCCAAAGGGAGGGCTACACCTTC. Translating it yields CASSQREGYTF.

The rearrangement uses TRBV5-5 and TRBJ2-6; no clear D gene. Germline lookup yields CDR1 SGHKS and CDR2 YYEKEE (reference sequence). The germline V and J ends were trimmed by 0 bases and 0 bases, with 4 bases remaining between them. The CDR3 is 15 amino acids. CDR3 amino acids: CASSLDISGANVLTF. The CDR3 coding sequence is TGTGCCAGCAGCTTGGACATCTCTGGGGCCAACGTCCTGACTTTC.

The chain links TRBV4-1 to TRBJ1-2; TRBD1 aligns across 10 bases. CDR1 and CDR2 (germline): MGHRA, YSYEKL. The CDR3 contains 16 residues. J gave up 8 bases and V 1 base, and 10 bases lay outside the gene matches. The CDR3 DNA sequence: TGCGCCAGCAGCCAAGCCCCCGACAGGGGGCTAGGAGGCTACACCTTC. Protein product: CASSQAPDRGLGGYTF.

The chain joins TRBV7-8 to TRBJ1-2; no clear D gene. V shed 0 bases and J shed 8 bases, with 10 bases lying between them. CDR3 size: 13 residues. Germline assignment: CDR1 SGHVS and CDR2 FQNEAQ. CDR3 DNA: TGTGCCAGCAGCTTAGCTCAGCGTCAAGGCTACACCTTC. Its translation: CASSLAQRQGYTF.

The DNA for the CDR3 is TGTGCCAGTAGTATAAAAGGGAGCGGAAACACCATATATTTT. Translating gives CASSIKGSGNTIYF. This sequence joins TRBV19 and TRBJ1-3; D remains ambiguous. Trimming took 2 bases from V and 4 from J, leaving 9 bases between them. The V gene's germline CDR1 is LNHDA and CDR2 SQIVND (reference sequence). The CDR3 runs 14 residues.

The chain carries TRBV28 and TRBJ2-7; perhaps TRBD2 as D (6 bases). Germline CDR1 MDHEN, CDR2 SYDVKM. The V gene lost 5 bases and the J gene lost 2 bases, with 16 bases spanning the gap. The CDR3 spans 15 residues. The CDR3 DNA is TGTGCCAGCAGTCCACATAGGGACTTCCCCTACGAGCAGTACTTC. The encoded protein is CASSPHRDFPYEQYF.

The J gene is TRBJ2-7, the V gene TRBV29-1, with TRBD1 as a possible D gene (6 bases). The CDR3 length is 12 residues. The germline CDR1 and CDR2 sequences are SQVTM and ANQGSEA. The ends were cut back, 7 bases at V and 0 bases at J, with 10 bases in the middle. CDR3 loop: CSGRQDSYEQYF. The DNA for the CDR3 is TGCAGCGGACGACAGGACTCCTACGAGCAGTACTTC.

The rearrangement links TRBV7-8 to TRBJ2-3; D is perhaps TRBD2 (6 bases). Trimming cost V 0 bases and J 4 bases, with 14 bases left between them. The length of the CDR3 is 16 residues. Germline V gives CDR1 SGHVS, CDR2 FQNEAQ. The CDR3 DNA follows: TGTGCCAGCAGCTTAGCGCTCTGGGGAGGCCCAGATACGCAGTATTTT. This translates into CASSLALWGGPDTQYF.

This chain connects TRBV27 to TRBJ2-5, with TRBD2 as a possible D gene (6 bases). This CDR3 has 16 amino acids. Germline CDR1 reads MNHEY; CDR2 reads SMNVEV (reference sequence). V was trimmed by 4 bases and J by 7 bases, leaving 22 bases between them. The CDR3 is CASSSRLEPRPGTQYF. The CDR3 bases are TGTGCCAGCAGTTCCCGACTAGAACCCCGACCTGGGACCCAGTACTTC.

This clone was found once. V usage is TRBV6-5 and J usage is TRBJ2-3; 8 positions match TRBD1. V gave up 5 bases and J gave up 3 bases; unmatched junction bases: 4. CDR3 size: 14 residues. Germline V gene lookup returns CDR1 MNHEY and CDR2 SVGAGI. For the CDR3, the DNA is TGTGCCAGCAGTACTTGGACAGGGACAGATACGCAGTATTTT. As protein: CASSTWTGTDTQYF.

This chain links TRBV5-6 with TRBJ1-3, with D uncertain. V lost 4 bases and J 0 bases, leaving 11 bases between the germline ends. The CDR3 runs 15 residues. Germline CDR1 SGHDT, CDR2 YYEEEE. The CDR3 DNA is TGTGCCAGCAGCCCATCGGGTCTCTCTGGAAACACCATATATTTT. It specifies CASSPSGLSGNTIYF.

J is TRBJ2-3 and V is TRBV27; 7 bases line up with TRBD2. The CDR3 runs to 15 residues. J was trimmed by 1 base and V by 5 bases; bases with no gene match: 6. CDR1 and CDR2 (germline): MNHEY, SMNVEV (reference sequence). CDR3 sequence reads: CASSRRAGGTDTQYF. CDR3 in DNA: TGTGCCAGCAGTCGCCGGGCGGGAGGCACAGATACGCAGTATTTT.

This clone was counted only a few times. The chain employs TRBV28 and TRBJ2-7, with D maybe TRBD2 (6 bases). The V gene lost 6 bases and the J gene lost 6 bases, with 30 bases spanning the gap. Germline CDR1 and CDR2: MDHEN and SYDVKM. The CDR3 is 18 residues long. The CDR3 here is CASSPWLASRARTGEQYF. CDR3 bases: TGTGCCAGCAGCCCGTGGCTAGCGTCCCGGGCGCGTACCGGCGAGCAGTACTTC.

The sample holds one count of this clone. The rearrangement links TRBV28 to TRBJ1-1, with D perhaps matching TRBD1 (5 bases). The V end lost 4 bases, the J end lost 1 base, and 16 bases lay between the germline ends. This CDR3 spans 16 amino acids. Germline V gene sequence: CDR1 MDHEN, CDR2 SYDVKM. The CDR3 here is CASSSAGRVWNTEAFF. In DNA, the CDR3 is TGTGCCAGCAGTTCTGCGGGGCGCGTGTGGAACACTGAAGCTTTCTTT.

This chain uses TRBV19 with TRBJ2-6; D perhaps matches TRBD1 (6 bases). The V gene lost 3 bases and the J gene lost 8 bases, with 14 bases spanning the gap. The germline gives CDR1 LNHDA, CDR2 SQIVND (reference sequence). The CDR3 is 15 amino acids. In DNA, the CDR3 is TGTGCCAGTAGTATTCGCCGACGGGACACCAACGTCCTGACTTTC. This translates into CASSIRRRDTNVLTF.

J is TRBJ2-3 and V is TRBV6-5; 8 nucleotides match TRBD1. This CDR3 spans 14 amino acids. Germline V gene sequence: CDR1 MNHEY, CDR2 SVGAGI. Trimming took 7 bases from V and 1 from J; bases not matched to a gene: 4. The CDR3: CASTTQGGTDTQYF. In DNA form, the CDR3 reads TGTGCCAGCACCACACAGGGGGGCACAGATACGCAGTATTTT.

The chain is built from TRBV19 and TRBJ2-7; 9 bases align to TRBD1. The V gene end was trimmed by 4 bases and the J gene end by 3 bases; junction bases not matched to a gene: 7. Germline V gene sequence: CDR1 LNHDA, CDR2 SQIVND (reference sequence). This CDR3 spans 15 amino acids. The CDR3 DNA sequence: TGTGCCAGTAGTAACGCCGGGACAGGGAACTACGAGCAGTACTTC. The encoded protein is CASSNAGTGNYEQYF.

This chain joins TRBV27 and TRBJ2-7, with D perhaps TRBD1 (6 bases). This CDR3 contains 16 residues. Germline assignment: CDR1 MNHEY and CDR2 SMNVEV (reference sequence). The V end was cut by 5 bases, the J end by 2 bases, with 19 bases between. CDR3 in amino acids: CASSLYPGTLTYEQYF. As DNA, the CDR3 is TGTGCCAGCAGTCTTTATCCCGGGACACTGACCTACGAGCAGTACTTC.

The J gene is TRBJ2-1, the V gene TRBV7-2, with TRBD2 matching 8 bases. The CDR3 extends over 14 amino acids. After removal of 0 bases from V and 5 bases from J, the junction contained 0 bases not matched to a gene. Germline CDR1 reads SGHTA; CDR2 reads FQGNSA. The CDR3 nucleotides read TGTGCCAGCAGCTTAGCTAGCGGGGACAATGAGCAGTTCTTC. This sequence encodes CASSLASGDNEQFF.

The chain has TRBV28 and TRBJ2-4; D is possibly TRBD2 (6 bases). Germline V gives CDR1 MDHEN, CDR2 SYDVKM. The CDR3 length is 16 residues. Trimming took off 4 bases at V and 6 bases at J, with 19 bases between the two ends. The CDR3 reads CASSSPRAAEGNIQYF. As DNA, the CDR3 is TGTGCCAGCAGTTCCCCCCGGGCCGCGGAGGGAAACATTCAGTACTTC.

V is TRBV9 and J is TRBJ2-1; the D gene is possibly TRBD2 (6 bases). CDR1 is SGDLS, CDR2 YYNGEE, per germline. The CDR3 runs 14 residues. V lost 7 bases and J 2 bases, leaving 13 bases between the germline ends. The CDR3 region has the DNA TGTGCCAGCTCCCGGGACTCTACCTACAATGAGCAGTTCTTC. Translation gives CASSRDSTYNEQFF.

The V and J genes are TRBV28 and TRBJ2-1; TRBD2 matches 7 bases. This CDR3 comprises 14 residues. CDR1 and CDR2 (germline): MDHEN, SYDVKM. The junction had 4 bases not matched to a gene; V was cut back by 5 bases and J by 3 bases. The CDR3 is CASSDRDYYNEQFF. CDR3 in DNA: TGTGCCAGCAGTGACCGGGACTACTACAATGAGCAGTTCTTC.